The sequence of this T cell receptor (beta chain) was determined in a study of blood T cell repertoires in COVID-19. About the research overall: Specimens from acute and convalescent COVID-19 originated in the United States, Italy and Spain. Sources were T cells, B-cell-depleted T cells, or PBMCs; the material itself was cDNA or gDNA.

CDR3 size: 15 residues. CDR1 and CDR2 (germline): MNHEY, SMNVEV (reference sequence). Trimming at V came to 4 bases and at J to 4 bases, leaving 7 bases not matched to a gene. This clone was observed a single time. Original methodology: Using reference gene primer amplification, nucleated cell counts were estimated. Sequenced by immunoSEQ multiplex PCR; TCRdb stores in-frame clones only, minus some. That table supplies the V and J calls and clone size; D and trimming were determined from the DNA. This table holds some 530,000 clones, approximately 83% found once. The J gene is TRBJ1-5, the V gene TRBV27; 7 nucleotides align to TRBD1. Source material: peripheral blood. The TCR originated in a human donor in a cohort sampled during active COVID-19. The CDR3 here is CASSSDRILNQPQHF. CDR3 bases: TGTGCCAGCAGTTCGGACAGGATTCTGAATCAGCCCCAGCATTTT.